A single sample gave rise to the 27 T cell receptor beta chains below, sequenced in a study of control samples from healthy donors and cancer patients. The assay was immunoSEQ multiplex PCR, and TCRdb's table has in-frame clones only and misses some. The data show around 130,000 clones, less than 95% seen once. Input material: blood. These receptors were taken from a man aged 18 to 30 in good health.

The rearrangement links TRBV19 to TRBJ2-7; D gene uncertain. Germline V gene sequence: CDR1 LNHDA, CDR2 SQIVND (reference sequence). The CDR3 extends over 12 amino acids. V was trimmed by 6 bases and J by 2 bases, leaving 8 bases between them. This CDR3 reads CASSHGTYEQYF. Written as DNA, the CDR3 is TGTGCCAGTAGCCACGGAACCTACGAGCAGTACTTC.

This chain joins TRBV5-4 and TRBJ1-6; 9 nucleotides align to TRBD1. After removal of 5 bases from V and 10 bases from J, the junction contained 7 bases not matched to a gene. Per germline, CDR1 SGHNT and CDR2 YYREEE (reference sequence). The CDR3 extends over 14 amino acids. CDR3 loop: CASSSYRGQSPLHF. The DNA of the CDR3 is TGTGCCAGCAGTTCTTACAGGGGGCAGTCACCCCTCCACTTT.

The chain is built from TRBV11-2 and TRBJ1-1; 8 nucleotides match TRBD1. Germline trimming cut 5 bases from V and 9 bases from J; bases unmatched to any gene: 5. Germline V gene sequence: CDR1 SGHAT, CDR2 FQNNGV. The CDR3 runs to 12 residues. The CDR3 DNA is TGTGCCAGCAGCCGACAGGGGAACCAAGCTTTCTTT. Protein: CASSRQGNQAFF.

CDR3 sequence (DNA): TGTGCCAGCAGTTTGCTACAGGGGGCCGGGGAGACCCAGTACTTC. Amino acid sequence: CASSLLQGAGETQYF. The chain employs TRBV27 and TRBJ2-5; 9 bases match TRBD1. The V gene end was trimmed by 3 bases and the J gene end by 5 bases; junction bases not matched to a gene: 7. Per germline, CDR1 MNHEY and CDR2 SMNVEV (reference sequence). This CDR3 has 15 residues.

This clone was recorded only once. The chain has TRBV19 and TRBJ2-7; maybe TRBD1 (6 bases). The V and J ends lost 7 bases and 0 bases respectively, with 13 bases between them. The CDR3 runs 14 residues. Germline lookup yields CDR1 LNHDA and CDR2 SQIVND (reference sequence). The DNA of the CDR3 is TGTGCCAGTAAGGGCAGGGGCGACTCCTACGAGCAGTACTTC. It translates to CASKGRGDSYEQYF.

This clone showed up just once. The CDR3 nucleotides read TGTGCCAGCAGTTACGCGGTGTATCAGCCCCAGCATTTT. This encodes CASSYAVYQPQHF. V gene TRBV6-6 combines with J gene TRBJ1-5; unclear D gene. The CDR3 contains 13 residues. The ends were cut back, 2 bases at V and 5 bases at J, with 7 bases in the middle. Germline V gene data show CDR1 as MNHNY and CDR2 as SVGAGI (reference sequence).

The chain employs TRBV5-1 and TRBJ2-1; D not resolved. The CDR3 is made up of 14 amino acids. V dropped 0 bases and J dropped 3 bases, with 7 bases sitting between them. Germline V gene data show CDR1 as SGHRS and CDR2 as YFSETQ. The CDR3 DNA follows: TGCGCCAGCAGCTTGGAGGTGTTCTACAATGAGCAGTTCTTC. It translates to CASSLEVFYNEQFF.

V gene TRBV19 combines with J gene TRBJ2-7; D possibly uses TRBD1 or TRBD2 (5 bases each). In germline, CDR1 is LNHDA, CDR2 SQIVND (reference sequence). The V gene lost 3 bases and the J gene lost 1 base, with 13 bases spanning the gap. The CDR3 sequence is 15 residues long. CDR3 amino acids: CASSIVQGASYEQYF. The DNA of the CDR3 is TGTGCCAGTAGTATCGTTCAGGGAGCTTCCTACGAGCAGTACTTC.

This clone was detected a few times. The chain links TRBV5-5 to TRBJ1-2, with TRBD1 matching over 7 bases. Per the germline V gene, CDR1 is SGHKS and CDR2 is YYEKEE (reference sequence). The CDR3 runs 13 residues. J gave up 5 bases and V 4 bases, and 5 bases lay outside the gene matches. The CDR3 DNA follows: TGTGCCAGCAGCGTCGACAGGGTTTATGGCTACACCTTC. Protein product: CASSVDRVYGYTF.

V gene TRBV7-8 combines with J gene TRBJ1-2; possible D gene TRBD1, 6 bases. The V gene lost 2 bases and the J gene lost 1 base, with 8 bases spanning the gap. The length of the CDR3 is 14 residues. Germline V gives CDR1 SGHVS, CDR2 FQNEAQ. The CDR3 DNA follows: TGTGCCAGCAGCTTAAGGACAGTTAACTATGGCTACACCTTC. Translated, it gives CASSLRTVNYGYTF.

This sequence joins TRBV6-4 and TRBJ2-1; TRBD2 matches 8 bases. The CDR3 runs to 16 residues. Germline lookup yields CDR1 MRHNA and CDR2 SNTAGT. The ends lost 0 bases at V and 4 bases at J; junction bases unmatched: 5. CDR3 coding DNA: TGTGCCAGCAGTGACTCCGGGGTAGCGGGGTACAATGAGCAGTTCTTC. Translating it yields CASSDSGVAGYNEQFF.

The count of this clone is one. The chain has TRBV12-5 and TRBJ2-5; 10 bases align to TRBD2. CDR1 and CDR2 (germline): LGHNT, FRNRAP. J lost 3 bases, V lost 0 bases, and 10 bases had no gene match. The CDR3 totals 18 residues. CDR3 residues: CASGLVPVGAGGEETQYF. The CDR3 region has the DNA TGTGCTAGTGGTTTGGTACCAGTCGGAGCGGGGGGGGAAGAGACCCAGTACTTC.

The rearrangement joins TRBV5-1 to TRBJ2-5; unclear D gene. Trimming shortened V by 0 bases and J by 6 bases, and 3 bases separated the two germline ends. The CDR3 consists of 11 residues. Germline-derived CDR1 and CDR2 are SGHRS and YFSETQ. Here the CDR3 reads CASSLEQTQYF. CDR3 DNA sequence: TGCGCCAGCAGCTTGGAGCAGACCCAGTACTTC.

This chain connects TRBV5-1 to TRBJ2-3; 10 positions agree with TRBD2. The CDR3 length is 16 residues. The trim removed 2 bases at V and 3 bases at J, leaving 6 bases unmatched. Germline V gene lookup returns CDR1 SGHRS and CDR2 YFSETQ. The CDR3 here is CASSFERGGATDTQYF. CDR3 nucleotide sequence: TGCGCCAGCAGCTTTGAGCGGGGGGGCGCGACAGATACGCAGTATTTT.

V is TRBV19 and J is TRBJ1-1, with 7 bases identical to TRBD1. The CDR3 length is 13 residues. The V segment lost 4 bases and the J segment 5 bases; nucleotides outside the gene matches: 4. CDR1 is LNHDA and CDR2 is SQIVND in the germline V gene (reference sequence). In nucleotides, the CDR3 is TGTGCCAGTAGTAGAGACAGGGTTACTGAAGCTTTCTTT. The encoded protein is CASSRDRVTEAFF.

CDR3: CASSQAGNYGYTF. CDR3 nucleotides: TGTGCCAGCAGCCAAGCAGGGAACTATGGCTACACCTTC. The chain carries TRBV3-1 (or the pseudogene TRBV3-2) and TRBJ1-2; maybe TRBD1 (5 bases). This CDR3 has 13 amino acids. Germline-derived CDR1 and CDR2 are LGHDT and YNNKEL (reference sequence). Trimming removed 1 base at V and 2 bases at J, with 5 bases between.

The sample holds one count of this clone. This chain links TRBV7-2 with TRBJ1-1, with 9 bases that match TRBD1. Germline loops: CDR1 SGHTA, CDR2 FQGNSA. The CDR3 totals 15 residues. V lost 4 bases and J lost 4; bases outside the gene matches: 7. Here the CDR3 reads CASSSYLTGGTEAFF. As DNA, the CDR3 is TGTGCCAGCAGCTCATACCTGACAGGGGGCACTGAAGCTTTCTTT.

V usage is TRBV27 and J usage is TRBJ2-7; 9 bases align to TRBD2. Germline-derived CDR1 and CDR2 are MNHEY and SMNVEV (reference sequence). This CDR3 spans 18 amino acids. The J segment lost 3 bases and the V segment lost 2 bases, leaving 14 bases of the junction unmatched. The CDR3 sequence is CASSLKRDTLAGYYEQYF. CDR3 DNA: TGTGCCAGCAGTTTAAAAAGGGACACCCTAGCGGGATACTACGAGCAGTACTTC.

The J gene is TRBJ2-3, the V gene TRBV7-6; weak D call: TRBD1 (5 bases). With 3 bases removed from V and 4 bases from J, the gap between germline ends came to 14 bases. This CDR3 region has 15 residues. Germline V gene sequence: CDR1 SGHVS, CDR2 FNYEAQ. This chain's CDR3 is CASSFQGENADTQYF. In nucleotides, the CDR3 is TGTGCCAGCAGCTTTCAGGGCGAGAATGCAGATACGCAGTATTTT.

The chain combines TRBV5-4 with TRBJ2-1, with D unclear. V shed 1 base and J shed 7 bases, with 9 bases lying between them. The CDR3 loop spans 13 amino acids. Germline CDR1 is SGHNT and CDR2 is YYREEE (reference sequence). CDR3 in DNA: TGTGCCAGCAGCTTGTTTAAATCGAATGAGCAGTTCTTC. Its protein is CASSLFKSNEQFF.

CDR3 amino acids: CASSGGTGDPFSGANVLTF. CDR3 nucleotide sequence: TGTGCCAGCAGCGGTGGGACAGGGGACCCTTTCTCTGGGGCCAACGTCCTGACTTTC. The chain uses TRBV7-3 and TRBJ2-6, with 10 nucleotides matching TRBD1. J gave up 0 bases and V 5 bases, and 10 bases lay outside the gene matches. CDR1 and CDR2 from the germline V gene are SGHTA and FQGTGA. This CDR3 is 19 amino acids long.

This sequence joins TRBV3-1 (or the pseudogene TRBV3-2) and TRBJ1-1; D may be TRBD1 (6 bases). Trimming removed 1 base at V and 4 bases at J, with 13 bases between. The CDR3 loop spans 15 amino acids. CDR1 LGHDT and CDR2 YNNKEL come from the germline V gene (reference sequence). The CDR3 coding sequence is TGTGCCAGCAGCCAAGTTTTCAGGGGATCCACTGAAGCTTTCTTT. It codes for CASSQVFRGSTEAFF.

The chain carries TRBV18 and TRBJ2-2, with 12 nucleotides matching TRBD1. The CDR3 length is 17 residues. Germline loops: CDR1 KGHSH, CDR2 LQKENI. J lost 4 bases, V lost 3 bases, and 6 bases had no gene match. The CDR3 DNA follows: TGTGCCAGCTCACCGGGACAGGGGGCGCGTGGCACCGGGGAGCTGTTTTTT. Amino acid sequence: CASSPGQGARGTGELFF.

The chain carries TRBV5-1 and TRBJ1-3, with TRBD1 identical over 7 bases. The CDR3 sequence is 14 residues long. Germline V lookup: CDR1 SGHRS, CDR2 YFSETQ. V lost 1 base and J lost 2; bases outside the gene matches: 0. CDR3 sequence reads: CASSLQGAGNTIYF. In DNA, the CDR3 is TGCGCCAGCAGCTTGCAGGGGGCTGGAAACACCATATATTTT.

This sequence joins TRBV4-1 and TRBJ2-1; TRBD2 agrees at 10 bases. The length of the CDR3 is 16 residues. V trimming: 0 bases; J trimming: 7 bases; junction bases outside the gene matches: 6. Per the germline V gene, CDR1 is MGHRA and CDR2 is YSYEKL. Written as DNA, the CDR3 is TGCGCCAGCAGCCAAGACTTAGCGGGGGGACGAAATGAGCAGTTCTTC. The encoded protein is CASSQDLAGGRNEQFF.

This clone appeared a single time. The chain joins TRBV30 to TRBJ1-2; a possible D gene is TRBD1 (6 bases). The CDR3 consists of 16 residues. Germline CDR1 and CDR2: GTSNPN and SVGIG (reference sequence). Between the trimmed V and J ends, which lost 2 bases and 1 base, there was a span of 17 bases. DNA for the CDR3: TGTGCCTGGAGTTTTTGGGGGCAGGGAGTTAACTATGGCTACACCTTC. Its translation: CAWSFWGQGVNYGYTF. Full variable domain (outside the CDR3, taken from reference TRBV30 and TRBJ1-2): SQTIHQWPATLVQPVGSPLSLECTVEGTSNPNLYWYRQAAGRGLQLLFYSVGIGQISSEVPQNLSASRPQDRQFILSSKKLLLSDSGFYLCAWSFWGQGVNYGYTFGSGTRLTVV.

The V gene is TRBV25-1, the J gene TRBJ1-4; maybe TRBD1 (5 bases). The CDR3 covers 14 residues. With 8 bases removed from V and 7 bases from J, the gap between germline ends came to 17 bases. Germline V lookup: CDR1 MGHDK, CDR2 SYGVNS. CDR3 in DNA: TGTGCCAGCGGCCTGGGAGGGGAAGGTGAAAAACTGTTTTTT. It is translated as CASGLGGEGEKLFF.